The clone carrying this TCR beta chain was seen only a few times. Antigen unknown. The sample contains more than one DNA sequence encoding this CDR3. This sample is part of a study of beta chain features in type 1 diabetes. Overall study findings and caveats: Within each of all four CD4+ subsets, Type 1 diabetes patients had TCRB CDR3s that were moderately but significantly shorter. A cDNA-based sequencing approach could over-represent cells with high TCR expression. Patients showed naive, central memory and Treg TCRB repertoires that appeared more similar than those of healthy donors.

The investigators reverse transcribed all of the isolated RNA, so they sequenced expressed TCRB transcripts. The data were produced by immunoSEQ multiplex PCR, yet TCRdb's version contains in-frame clones alone and is incomplete. The sample carries approximately 120,000 clones, 15% to 20% recorded once. The CDR3 consists of 14 residues. Trimming left V 2 bases short and J 0 bases short, with 6 bases between. Germline loops: CDR1 SGHTA, CDR2 FQGTGA. This sequence originates from a man aged 18 to 35 with type 1 diabetes. The sequencing input was central memory CD4+ T cells from blood. V gene TRBV7-3 combines with J gene TRBJ2-3; D is undetermined. DNA of the CDR3: TGTGCCAGCAGCTTAGACTCTAGCACAGATACGCAGTATTTT. Translating it yields CASSLDSSTDTQYF.